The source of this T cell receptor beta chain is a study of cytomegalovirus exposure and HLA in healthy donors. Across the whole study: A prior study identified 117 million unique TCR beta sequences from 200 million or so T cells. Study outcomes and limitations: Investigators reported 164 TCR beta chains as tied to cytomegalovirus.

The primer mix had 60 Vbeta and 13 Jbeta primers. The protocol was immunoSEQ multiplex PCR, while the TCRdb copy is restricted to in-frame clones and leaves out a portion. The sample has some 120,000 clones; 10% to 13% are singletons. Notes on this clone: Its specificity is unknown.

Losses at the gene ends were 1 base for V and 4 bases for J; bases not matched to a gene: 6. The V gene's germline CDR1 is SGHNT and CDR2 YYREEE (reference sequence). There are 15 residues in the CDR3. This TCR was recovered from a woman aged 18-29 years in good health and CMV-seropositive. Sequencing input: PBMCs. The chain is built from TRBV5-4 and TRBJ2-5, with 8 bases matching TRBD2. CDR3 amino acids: CASSLPGGLVETQYF. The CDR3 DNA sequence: TGTGCCAGCAGCTTGCCGGGAGGGCTTGTAGAGACCCAGTACTTC.